In this sample, the clone carrying this TCR beta chain turned up a few times. The antigen is unknown. The J segment lost 4 bases and the V segment lost 4 bases, leaving 8 bases of the junction unmatched. The CDR3 extends over 14 amino acids. Germline V CDR1 and CDR2: DFQATT, SNEGSKA (reference sequence). An Oncomine TCR Beta short-read assay was used to sequence the DNA from cultured CD4+ T cells. TCRdb independently ran MiXCR on the PCR reads; one entry per CDR3 protein. The sample holds about 21,000 distinct CDR3 sequences, around 39% seen once. Described time point: late sampling 161 to 241 days after vaccination in three convalescent patients. Treatment noted: roughly 10-day PBMC culture with coronavirus spike peptide pools or control peptides (ViraFEST assay). IL-2 (about 10 IU/ml) and peptide pools (roughly 10 ug/ml) were added to cultures of two million PBMCs per well. This entry is derived from a study of vaccination and CD4 T cells after COVID-19. Study background: From HCoV-229E, HCoV-OC43, HCoV-NL63 and SARS-CoV-2, overlapping spike peptides were used to stimulate the cells. Regarding the study as a whole: Detection of a median roughly 83% of reactive clones in convalescent patients was confined to the period after vaccination.

The V gene is TRBV20-1, the J gene TRBJ2-7; 9 bases agree with TRBD1. The clonotype was recovered from a human donor who had recovered from COVID-19. The sample in question was CD4+ T cells from blood, cultured in vitro, obtained about 7 months after SARS-CoV-2 vaccination. DNA of the CDR3: TGCAGTGCTATTACGGACAGGGGAGGTTACGAGCAGTACTTC. This translates into CSAITDRGGYEQYF.